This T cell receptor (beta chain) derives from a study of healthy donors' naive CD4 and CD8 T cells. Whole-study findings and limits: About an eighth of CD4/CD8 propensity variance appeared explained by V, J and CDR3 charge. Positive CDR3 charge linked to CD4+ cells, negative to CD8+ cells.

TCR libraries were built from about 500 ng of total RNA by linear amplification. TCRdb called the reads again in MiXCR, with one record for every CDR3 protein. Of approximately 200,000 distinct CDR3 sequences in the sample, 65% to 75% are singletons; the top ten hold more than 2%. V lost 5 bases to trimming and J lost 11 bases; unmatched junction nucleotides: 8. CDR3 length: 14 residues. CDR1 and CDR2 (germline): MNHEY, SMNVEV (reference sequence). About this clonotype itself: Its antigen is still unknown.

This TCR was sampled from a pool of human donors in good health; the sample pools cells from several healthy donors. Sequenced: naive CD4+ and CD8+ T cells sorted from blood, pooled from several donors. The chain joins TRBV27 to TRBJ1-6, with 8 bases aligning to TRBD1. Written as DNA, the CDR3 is TGTGCCAGCAGTCCGGACAGGGTCGCAGCACCCCTCCACTTT. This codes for CASSPDRVAAPLHF.